Sequencing of this T cell receptor beta chain was carried out in a study of T cell repertoires in cytomegalovirus infection. About the study: Public TCR beta signatures provided an indication of both CMV infection and a matching HLA type. Overall study results and limits: In two of eight donors, the top clonotype was HLA-C-restricted CMV-specific. Cumulative frequency (of public TCR beta family members) identified carriers of CMV plus the relevant HLA.

TCRdb re-derived calls from the reads in MiXCR, one entry per CDR3 protein. The sample has 150,000 to 200,000 distinct CDR3 sequences, under 30% seen once; the top ten hold roughly 31%. The sample holds a few counts of this clonotype. Its antigen is as yet unknown. The CDR3 totals 16 residues. Germline trimming cut 10 bases from V and 8 bases from J; bases unmatched to any gene: 19. CDR1 ENHRY and CDR2 SYGVKD come from the germline V gene. Sequenced material: PBMCs. This rearrangement joins TRBV10-3 to TRBJ1-2, with TRBD1 identical over 10 bases. The sequence came from a human donor in good health (CMV status not recorded). Some clones in this sample may be carry-over from other donors' samples. This CDR3 reads CATIPGQGSAVMGYTF. In nucleotides, the CDR3 is TGTGCCACAATACCGGGACAGGGGTCCGCCGTTATGGGCTACACCTTC.